The 32 T cell receptor beta chains in this list originate from one sample, sequenced in a study of control samples from healthy donors and cancer patients. TCRdb's table, derived via immunoSEQ multiplex PCR, lists solely in-frame clones and lacks some. This sample carries 150,000 or so clones, 93% of them seen once, and the ten largest clones take around 2.5%. The sequenced material came from blood. These receptors were taken from a man aged 45-60 years in good health.

The V gene is TRBV6-5, the J gene TRBJ1-2, with a tentative D call TRBD1 (5 bases). Trimming shortened V by 6 bases and J by 2 bases, and 13 bases separated the two germline ends. From germline, CDR1 is MNHEY and CDR2 SVGAGI. The CDR3 sequence is 14 residues long. The CDR3 spells CASRISRQNYGYTF. DNA for the CDR3: TGTGCCAGCAGGATTTCACGACAGAACTATGGCTACACCTTC.

This sequence joins TRBV6-6 and TRBJ2-1, with 9 bases fitting TRBD1. The CDR3 has 12 amino acids. The J segment lost 8 bases and the V segment lost 6 bases, leaving 2 bases of the junction unmatched. Germline V gives CDR1 MNHNY, CDR2 SVGAGI (reference sequence). The CDR3 bases are TGTGCCAGCAGCCACAGGGGGCATGAGCAGTTCTTC. Protein product: CASSHRGHEQFF.

The chain's CDR3 is CASSPFTLAGGMDEQFF. The CDR3 DNA is TGTGCCAGCTCACCTTTTACTTTAGCGGGAGGGATGGATGAGCAGTTCTTC. V is TRBV18 and J is TRBJ2-1, with TRBD2 identical over 11 bases. Germline trimming cut 3 bases from V and 8 bases from J; bases unmatched to any gene: 12. Germline V gives CDR1 KGHSH, CDR2 LQKENI. The CDR3 contains 17 residues.

The chain is built from TRBV11-2 and TRBJ1-1; D not certain. Per the germline V gene, CDR1 is SGHAT and CDR2 is FQNNGV. The CDR3 is 12 amino acids. The ends were cut back, 0 bases at V and 6 bases at J, with 5 bases in the middle. The CDR3 region is CASSLDFSEAFF. For the CDR3, the DNA is TGTGCCAGCAGCTTAGATTTTTCTGAAGCTTTCTTT.

The rearrangement links TRBV18 to TRBJ2-7; D tentatively reads TRBD1 or TRBD2 (5 bases each). The V end lost 3 bases, the J end lost 7 bases, and 7 bases lay between the germline ends. The CDR3 spans 11 residues. Germline V lookup: CDR1 KGHSH, CDR2 LQKENI. The CDR3 here is CASSPGVEQYF. The CDR3, as DNA: TGTGCCAGCTCACCGGGGGTGGAGCAGTACTTC.

The rearrangement uses TRBV19 and TRBJ2-3, with a tentative D call TRBD2 (6 bases). Germline V gene data show CDR1 as LNHDA and CDR2 as SQIVND (reference sequence). Trimming took 6 bases from V and 1 from J, leaving 14 bases between them. The CDR3 spans 15 residues. The CDR3 nucleotides are TGTGCCAGTAGAGGGCTAGGGGAGGGCACAGATACGCAGTATTTT. Translating gives CASRGLGEGTDTQYF.

The rearrangement joins TRBV7-8 to TRBJ2-2, with 11 nucleotides matching TRBD2. The trim removed 3 bases at V and 4 bases at J, leaving 4 bases unmatched. The CDR3 totals 16 residues. Germline assignment: CDR1 SGHVS and CDR2 FQNEAQ. The CDR3, as DNA: TGTGCCAGCAGCTTTGAAGGACTAGCGGGCACCGGGGAGCTGTTTTTT. It yields the protein CASSFEGLAGTGELFF.

Note on this clone: One end of the junction fails to match germline, which may point to a read error. V usage is TRBV3-1 (or the pseudogene TRBV3-2) and J usage is TRBJ2-2; D tentatively fits TRBD1 or TRBD2 (5 bases each). Germline V gene data show CDR1 as LGHDT and CDR2 as YNNKEL (reference sequence). The CDR3 runs 17 residues. CDR3 DNA sequence: TGTGCCAGCAGCCAACAACGCCCGGGACGGAACCCCGGGGAGCTGTTTTTT. This translates into CASSQQRPGRNPGELFF.

The chain is built from TRBV7-8 and TRBJ1-4, with D perhaps TRBD1 (6 bases). The V gene lost 5 bases and the J gene lost 0 bases, with 16 bases spanning the gap. CDR1 is SGHVS, CDR2 FQNEAQ, per germline. The CDR3 runs to 17 residues. CDR3 in DNA: TGTGCCAGCAGCCCTAGGGACAACCCAGCAACTAATGAAAAACTGTTTTTT. Translating gives CASSPRDNPATNEKLFF.

The chain is built from TRBV25-1 and TRBJ2-7, with D perhaps matching TRBD2 (6 bases). The V and J ends lost 5 bases and 6 bases respectively, with 17 bases between them. CDR1 is MGHDK, CDR2 SYGVNS, per germline. This CDR3 is 14 amino acids long. This CDR3 reads CASSSTGVVGEQYF. CDR3 nucleotide sequence: TGTGCCAGCAGTTCTACGGGGGTCGTCGGCGAGCAGTACTTC.

V usage is TRBV7-9 and J usage is TRBJ1-4, with no clear D. The CDR3 length is 16 residues. The V end lost 2 bases, the J end lost 0 bases, and 10 bases lay between the germline ends. Germline V gene data show CDR1 as SEHNR and CDR2 as FQNEAQ (reference sequence). CDR3 bases: TGTGCCAGCAGCTTATTGAAGGGAACAACTAATGAAAAACTGTTTTTT. It yields the protein CASSLLKGTTNEKLFF.

The V gene is TRBV6-5, the J gene TRBJ2-5; 8 nucleotides line up with TRBD2. V was pared by 6 bases and J by 1 base, with 1 base of the junction left unmatched. The CDR3 has 13 residues. Germline lookup yields CDR1 MNHEY and CDR2 SVGAGI. CDR3 DNA sequence: TGTGCCAGCAGAACTAGCGGCCAAGAGACCCAGTACTTC. Amino acid sequence: CASRTSGQETQYF.

The chain links TRBV5-1 to TRBJ2-7; D possibly corresponds to TRBD1 (5 bases). Germline CDR1 SGHRS, CDR2 YFSETQ. There are 15 residues in the CDR3. Deletions cut 0 bases from V and 3 bases from J, with 13 bases between. This CDR3 is CASSLGTGPYYEQYF. Written as DNA, the CDR3 is TGCGCCAGCAGCTTGGGAACAGGACCCTACTACGAGCAGTACTTC.

V gene TRBV28 combines with J gene TRBJ1-1; D is undetermined. The germline V gene encodes CDR1 MDHEN and CDR2 SYDVKM. Trimming left V 3 bases short and J 4 bases short, with 3 bases between. The CDR3 runs to 11 residues. The CDR3 coding sequence is TGTGCCAGCAGTTTGGGCACTGAAGCTTTCTTT. Translating it yields CASSLGTEAFF.

The V call is TRBV3-1 (or the pseudogene TRBV3-2), the J call TRBJ2-3; the match to TRBD2 covers 10 bases. V shed 3 bases, J shed 5 bases, and the junction held 5 bases outside the gene matches. Germline values: CDR1 LGHDT, CDR2 YNNKEL (reference sequence). The CDR3 sequence is 15 residues long. The DNA of the CDR3 is TGTGCCAGCAGCCACATAGCGGGAGGTATAGATACGCAGTATTTT. It yields the protein CASSHIAGGIDTQYF.

The genes are TRBV11-2 and TRBJ2-7, with TRBD2 matching over 10 bases. With 5 bases clipped from V and 1 base from J, the junction kept 5 bases outside the gene matches. Germline CDR1 SGHAT, CDR2 FQNNGV. The CDR3 has 15 amino acids. The CDR3 sequence: CASSPALAGSYEQYF. CDR3 nucleotide sequence: TGTGCCAGCAGCCCGGCACTAGCGGGATCCTACGAGCAGTACTTC.

A word on this clone: At one end the junction does not follow the germline gene, possibly because of a read error. The CDR3 is CASSRLPSGTYNEQFF. CDR3 DNA sequence: TGTGCTAGCAGCCGACTCCCCTCCGGAACCTACAATGAGCAGTTCTTC. The genes are TRBV7-7 and TRBJ2-1; D is ambiguous. The CDR3 runs to 16 residues. Germline lookup yields CDR1 SSHAT and CDR2 FNYEAQ (reference sequence).

A remark on this clone: Relative to the germline gene, one junction end is altered; a read error may explain this. The rearrangement joins TRBV5-4 to TRBJ2-3; 9 nucleotides match TRBD2. The CDR3 extends over 15 amino acids. The germline gives CDR1 SGHNT, CDR2 YYREEE (reference sequence). The CDR3 loop reads CANSLGGRASDTQYF. The CDR3 DNA is TGTGCCAACAGCTTGGGCGGGAGGGCATCAGATACGCAGTATTTT.

This sequence joins TRBV21-1 and TRBJ1-5; whether TRBD1, the table's D call, matches the DNA was not checked. TRBV21-1 is a pseudogene locus. The CDR3 is 15 residues long. CDR3 residues: CASSKEGQSNQPQHF. The CDR3 coding sequence is TGTGCCAGCAGCAAAGAGGGACAGAGCAATCAGCCCCAGCATTTT.

This clone was seen a few times. The V call is TRBV12-3 or TRBV12-4, the J call TRBJ1-3, with no clear D. The length of the CDR3 is 13 residues. Trimming took 6 bases from V and 0 from J, leaving 6 bases between them. The CDR3 bases are TGTGCCAGCAGCTTCCGCTCTGGAAACACCATATATTTT. This translates into CASSFRSGNTIYF.

The rearrangement joins TRBV3-1 (or the pseudogene TRBV3-2) to TRBJ2-1; D gene ambiguous. The V gene's germline CDR1 is LGHDT and CDR2 YNNKEL (reference sequence). Trimming pared 4 bases from V and 0 bases from J, leaving 10 bases between. The CDR3 spans 15 residues. The CDR3 coding sequence is TGTGCCAGCAGCCGCCTCCCAAGCTCCTACAATGAGCAGTTCTTC. Its protein is CASSRLPSSYNEQFF.

The V call is TRBV4-1, the J call TRBJ2-7; unclear D gene. The CDR3 length is 14 residues. Germline V gives CDR1 MGHRA, CDR2 YSYEKL. The V and J ends lost 1 base and 0 bases respectively, with 7 bases between them. This CDR3 reads CASSQASTSYEQYF. The CDR3 DNA is TGCGCCAGCAGCCAAGCATCGACCTCCTACGAGCAGTACTTC.

The J gene is TRBJ2-4, the V gene TRBV14; D remains unclear. This CDR3 spans 14 amino acids. Germline assignment: CDR1 SGHDN and CDR2 FVKESK. Trimming removed 0 bases from V and 6 bases from J, with 9 bases in between. DNA of the CDR3: TGTGCCAGCAGCCAAGAGGTGCCAGGAAACATTCAGTACTTC. Protein sequence: CASSQEVPGNIQYF.

This chain links TRBV6-5 with TRBJ2-3; 8 nucleotides agree with TRBD2. The CDR3 totals 15 residues. J gave up 4 bases and V 5 bases, and 8 bases lay outside the gene matches. Per the germline V gene, CDR1 is MNHEY and CDR2 is SVGAGI. The CDR3 DNA reads as TGTGCCAGCAGTCCCCGGGGGGGCGGTGCAGATACGCAGTATTTT. Its protein is CASSPRGGGADTQYF.

The chain joins TRBV10-3 to TRBJ2-1; the match to TRBD2 covers 9 bases. This CDR3 is built from 19 residues. The V gene's germline CDR1 is ENHRY and CDR2 SYGVKD. Germline trimming cut 0 bases from V and 0 bases from J; bases unmatched to any gene: 9. The CDR3 is CAISESASGRSSSYNEQFF. The DNA of the CDR3 is TGTGCCATCAGTGAGTCGGCCAGCGGGAGGTCTAGCTCCTACAATGAGCAGTTCTTC.

The chain recombines TRBV27 with TRBJ2-1, with 9 nucleotides matching TRBD2. V trimming: 6 bases; J trimming: 4 bases; junction bases outside the gene matches: 4. Germline CDR1 is MNHEY and CDR2 is SMNVEV (reference sequence). The CDR3 runs 14 residues. The CDR3 loop reads CASSLSGSYNEQFF. The DNA for the CDR3 is TGTGCCAGCAGCCTTAGCGGGAGTTACAATGAGCAGTTCTTC.

The rearrangement links TRBV5-6 to TRBJ1-3; the D is unclear. The CDR3 is made up of 16 amino acids. V was clipped by 4 bases and J by 1 base, with 15 bases between them. Per germline, CDR1 SGHDT and CDR2 YYEEEE. CDR3 DNA sequence: TGTGCCAGCAGCCTTCGGGGTGCTTGGTCTGGAAACACCATATATTTT. It specifies CASSLRGAWSGNTIYF. The complete variable domain, with remaining parts taken from reference TRBV5-6 and TRBJ1-3, reads DAGVTQSPTHLIKTRGQQVTLRCSPKSGHDTVSWYQQALGQGPQFIFQYYEEEERQRGNFPDRFSGHQFPNYSSELNVNALLLGDSALYLCASSLRGAWSGNTIYFGEGSWLTVV.

The rearrangement joins TRBV6-1 to TRBJ2-7, with 14 bases aligning to TRBD2. This CDR3 spans 18 amino acids. V lost 4 bases to trimming and J lost 0 bases; unmatched junction nucleotides: 8. The germline gives CDR1 MNHNS, CDR2 SASEGT. CDR3 region: CASSGRLAGGSISYEQYF. CDR3 sequence (DNA): TGTGCCAGCAGTGGACGACTAGCGGGAGGGTCCATCTCCTACGAGCAGTACTTC.

The DNA of the CDR3 is TGTGCCAGCAGCCTATGGACTAGCGGGAGGATCAATGGGGCCAAAAACATTCAGTACTTC. As protein: CASSLWTSGRINGAKNIQYF. The chain links TRBV3-1 (or the pseudogene TRBV3-2) to TRBJ2-4; 14 positions match TRBD2. The CDR3 totals 20 residues. CDR1 LGHDT and CDR2 YNNKEL come from the germline V gene (reference sequence). J was trimmed by 1 base and V by 4 bases; bases with no gene match: 12.

The genes are TRBV7-9 and TRBJ2-2, with D tentatively TRBD2 (6 bases). V lost 1 base, J lost 5 bases, and 8 bases lay in between. The length of the CDR3 is 14 residues. CDR1 and CDR2 (germline): SEHNR, FQNEAQ (reference sequence). CDR3 protein: CASSLETRTGELFF. In nucleotides, the CDR3 is TGTGCCAGCAGCTTAGAGACTAGGACCGGGGAGCTGTTTTTT.

The chain joins TRBV27 to TRBJ1-1; 10 bases map to TRBD1. J gave up 4 bases and V 6 bases, and 2 bases lay outside the gene matches. Germline V lookup: CDR1 MNHEY, CDR2 SMNVEV (reference sequence). CDR3 length: 13 residues. The CDR3 loop reads CASRDRGSTEAFF. CDR3 DNA sequence: TGTGCCAGCAGGGACAGGGGGAGCACTGAAGCTTTCTTT.

The V call is TRBV27, the J call TRBJ2-1, with 12 positions matching TRBD2. V gave up 6 bases and J gave up 3 bases; unmatched junction bases: 6. The CDR3 spans 16 residues. The germline CDR1 and CDR2 sequences are MNHEY and SMNVEV (reference sequence). The CDR3 DNA reads TGTGCCAGCAGGAAACCGGGACTAGCGGGCTACAATGAGCAGTTCTTC. Residues: CASRKPGLAGYNEQFF.